The table lists the clone carrying this T cell receptor (beta chain) with a count of one. These data come from a study of identical twins. TCRdb reprocessed the 5' RACE reads with MiXCR, giving one entry per CDR3 protein. The sample carries more than 600,000 distinct CDR3 sequences, 15% to 20% recorded once. The CDR3 has 13 residues. Germline assignment: CDR1 SGHRS and CDR2 YFSETQ. Trimming removed 5 bases from V and 4 bases from J, with 9 bases in between. This sample also belongs to another study, concerning T cells expressing NK-cell markers. That report adds: Most of the eight sequenced donors tested HCMV-seropositive; one tested seronegative.

The sample consisted of PBMCs. The sequence was obtained from a woman in her late teens or twenties in good health. The chain is built from TRBV5-1 and TRBJ2-2; weak D call: TRBD2 (6 bases). In nucleotides, the CDR3 is TGCGCCAGCAGACGGGGGAGCACCGGGGAGCTGTTTTTT. Protein sequence: CASRRGSTGELFF.